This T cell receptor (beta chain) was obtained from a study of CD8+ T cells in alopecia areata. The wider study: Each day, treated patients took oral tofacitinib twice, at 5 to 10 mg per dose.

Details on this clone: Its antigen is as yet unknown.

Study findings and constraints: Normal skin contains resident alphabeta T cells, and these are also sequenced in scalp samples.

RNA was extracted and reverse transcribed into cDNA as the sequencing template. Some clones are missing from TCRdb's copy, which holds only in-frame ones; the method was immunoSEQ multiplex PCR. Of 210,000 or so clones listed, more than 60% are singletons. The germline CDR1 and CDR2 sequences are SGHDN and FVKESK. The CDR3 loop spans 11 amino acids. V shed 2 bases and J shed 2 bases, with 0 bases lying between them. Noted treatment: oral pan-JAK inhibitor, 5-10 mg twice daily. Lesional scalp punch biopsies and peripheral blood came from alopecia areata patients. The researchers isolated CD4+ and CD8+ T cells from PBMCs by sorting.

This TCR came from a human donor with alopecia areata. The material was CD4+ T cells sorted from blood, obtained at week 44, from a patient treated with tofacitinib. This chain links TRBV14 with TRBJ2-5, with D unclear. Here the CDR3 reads CASSQQETQYF. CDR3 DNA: TGTGCCAGCAGCCAACAAGAGACCCAGTACTTC.